This T cell receptor beta chain was retrieved from a study of STAT3 mutations in large granular lymphocyte leukemia. As for the study in general: Among longitudinally sequenced T-LGLL patients, roughly half had canonical activating STAT3 mutations detected. More than half of T-LGLL patients received immunosuppressive therapy.

Study results and limitations: In T-cell large granular lymphocyte leukemia, about half of patients showed multiple immunodominant subclonotypes.

The repertoire was sequenced with immunoSEQ multiplex PCR; TCRdb's copy has only in-frame clones and lacks some. The sample has about 3,800 clones, about two fifths seen once. There are a few counts of this clone. Its matching antigen is unknown. J lost 5 bases, V lost 6 bases, and 8 bases had no gene match. CDR1 is KGHSH, CDR2 LQKENI, per germline. The CDR3 loop spans 14 amino acids. This sequence joins TRBV18 and TRBJ2-5, with 8 bases matching TRBD1. The TCR sequence derives from a man aged 55 to 70 with T-cell large granular lymphocyte leukemia. Some clones in this sample may be carry-over from other donors' samples. The material sequenced was peripheral blood mononuclear cells. CDR3 region: CASSRTGMVETQYF. In DNA, the CDR3 is TGTGCCAGCTCCCGGACAGGGATGGTCGAGACCCAGTACTTC. Filled out from reference TRBV18 and TRBJ2-5, the complete variable domain reads NAGVMQNPRHLVRRRGQEARLRCSPMKGHSHVYWYRQLPEEGLKFMVYLQKENIIDESGMPKERFSAEFPKEGPSILRIQQVVRGDSAAYFCASSRTGMVETQYFGPGTRLLVL.